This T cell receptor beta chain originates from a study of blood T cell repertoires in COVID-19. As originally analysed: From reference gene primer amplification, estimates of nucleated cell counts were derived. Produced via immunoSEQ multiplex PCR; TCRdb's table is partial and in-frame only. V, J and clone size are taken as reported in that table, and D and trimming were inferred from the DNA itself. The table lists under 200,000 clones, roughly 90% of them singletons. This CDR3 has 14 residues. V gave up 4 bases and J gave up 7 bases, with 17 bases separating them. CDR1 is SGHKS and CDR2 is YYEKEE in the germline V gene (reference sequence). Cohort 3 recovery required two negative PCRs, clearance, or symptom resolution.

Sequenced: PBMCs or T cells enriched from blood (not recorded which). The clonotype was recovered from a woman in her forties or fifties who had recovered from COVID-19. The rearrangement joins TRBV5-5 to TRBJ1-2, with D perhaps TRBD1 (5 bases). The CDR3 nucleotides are TGTGCCAGCAGCCTACCAGGGCATTGGTCTGGCTACACCTTC. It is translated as CASSLPGHWSGYTF.